This TCR beta chain was recorded in a study of blood T cell repertoires in COVID-19. Study-wide background: The origin of the acute and convalescent COVID-19 samples was the United States, Italy and Spain. PBMCs, B-cell-depleted T cells, or T cells were the source of the cDNA or gDNA that made up the material.

In the study's own analysis: Amplification with reference gene primers provided the estimates of nucleated cell counts. The protocol was immunoSEQ multiplex PCR, while the TCRdb copy is restricted to in-frame clones and leaves out a portion. V, J and clone size reflect that table, while D and trimming were determined from the DNA. The table has 60,000 to 75,000 clones, about 89% seen once. Germline V gene sequence: CDR1 MDHEN, CDR2 SYDVKM. CDR3 length equals 12 residues. V was shortened by 10 bases and J by 5 bases, with 14 bases between the two germline ends. This clone was seen once. The chain combines TRBV28 with TRBJ1-2; D is uncertain. This TCR was sampled from a woman aged 55-70 years with acute or convalescent COVID-19. Input material: peripheral blood. CDR3 region: CATNGARYGYTF. The CDR3 region has the DNA TGTGCCACGAACGGCGCGAGGTATGGCTACACCTTC.